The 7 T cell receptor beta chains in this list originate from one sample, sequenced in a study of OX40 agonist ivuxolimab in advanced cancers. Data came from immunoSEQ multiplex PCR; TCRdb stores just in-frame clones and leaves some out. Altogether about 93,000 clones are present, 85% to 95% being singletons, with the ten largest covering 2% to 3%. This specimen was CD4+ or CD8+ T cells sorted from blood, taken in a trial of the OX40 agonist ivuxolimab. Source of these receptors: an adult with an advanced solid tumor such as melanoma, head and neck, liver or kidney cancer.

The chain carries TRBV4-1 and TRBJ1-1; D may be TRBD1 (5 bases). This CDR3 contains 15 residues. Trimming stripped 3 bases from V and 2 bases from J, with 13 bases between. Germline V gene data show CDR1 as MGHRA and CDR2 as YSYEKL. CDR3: CASSQFRGGNTEAFF. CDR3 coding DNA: TGCGCCAGCAGCCAGTTCCGGGGGGGAAACACTGAAGCTTTCTTT.

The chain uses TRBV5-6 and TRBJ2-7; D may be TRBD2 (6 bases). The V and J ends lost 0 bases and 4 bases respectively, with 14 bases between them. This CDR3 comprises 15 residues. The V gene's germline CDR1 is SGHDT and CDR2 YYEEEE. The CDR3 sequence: CASSLDVGGKYEQYF. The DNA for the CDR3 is TGTGCCAGCAGCTTGGACGTCGGCGGGAAGTACGAGCAGTACTTC.

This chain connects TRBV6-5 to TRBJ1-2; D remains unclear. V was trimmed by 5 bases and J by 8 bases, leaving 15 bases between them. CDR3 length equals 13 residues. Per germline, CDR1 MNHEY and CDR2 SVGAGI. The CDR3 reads CASSPAPRLGYTF. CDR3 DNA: TGTGCCAGCAGTCCTGCCCCGCGGCTAGGCTACACCTTC.

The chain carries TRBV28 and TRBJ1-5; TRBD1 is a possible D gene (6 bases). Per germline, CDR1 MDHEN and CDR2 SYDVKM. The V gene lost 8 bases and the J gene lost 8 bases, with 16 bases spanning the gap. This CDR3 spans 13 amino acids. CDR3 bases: TGTGCCAGCCAGGACAGTGAAACGAAGCCCCAGCATTTT. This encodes CASQDSETKPQHF.

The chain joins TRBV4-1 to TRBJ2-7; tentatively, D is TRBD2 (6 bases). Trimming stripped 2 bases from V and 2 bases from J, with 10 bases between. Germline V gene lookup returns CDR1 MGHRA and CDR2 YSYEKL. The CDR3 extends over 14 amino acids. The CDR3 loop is CASSQLSGTYEQYF. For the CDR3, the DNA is TGCGCCAGCAGCCAACTTAGCGGCACCTACGAGCAGTACTTC.

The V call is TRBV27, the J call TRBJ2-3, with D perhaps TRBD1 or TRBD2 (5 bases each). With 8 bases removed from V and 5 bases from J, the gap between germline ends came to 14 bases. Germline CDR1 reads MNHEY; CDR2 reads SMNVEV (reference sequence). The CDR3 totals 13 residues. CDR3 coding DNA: TGTGCCAGCGGCCCGGGACCGGGAGATACGCAGTATTTT. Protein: CASGPGPGDTQYF.

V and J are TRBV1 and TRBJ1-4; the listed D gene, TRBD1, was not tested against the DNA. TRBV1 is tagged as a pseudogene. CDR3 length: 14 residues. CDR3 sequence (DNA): TGCACCAGCAGCCAAACAGGGGGAAATGAAAAACTGTTTTTT. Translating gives CTSSQTGGNEKLFF.